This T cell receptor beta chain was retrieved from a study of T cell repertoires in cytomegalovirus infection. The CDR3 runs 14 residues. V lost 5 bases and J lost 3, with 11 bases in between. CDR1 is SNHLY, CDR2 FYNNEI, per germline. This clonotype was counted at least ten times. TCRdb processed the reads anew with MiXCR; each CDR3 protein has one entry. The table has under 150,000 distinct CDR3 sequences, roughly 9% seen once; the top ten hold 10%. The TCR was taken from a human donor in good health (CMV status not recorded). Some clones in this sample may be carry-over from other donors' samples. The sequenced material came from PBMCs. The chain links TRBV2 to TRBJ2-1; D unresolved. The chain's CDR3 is CASSLFHVYNEQFF. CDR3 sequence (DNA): TGTGCCAGCAGTCTATTCCACGTCTACAATGAGCAGTTCTTC.